The T cell receptor beta chain described here comes from a study of Ad26.COV2.S vaccination and SARS-CoV-2 variants. This sample's treatment: some 20 received Ad26.COV2.S at low or high dose, single or two shots; 5 received placebo; per-sample allocation not given. Samples came from day 63 after the first vaccine or placebo injection. The protocol was immunoSEQ multiplex PCR, while the TCRdb copy is restricted to in-frame clones and leaves out a portion. Here the sample spans some 320,000 clones, around 84% being singletons. CDR1 WSHSY and CDR2 SAAADI come from the germline V gene. CDR3 length: 12 residues. V was shortened by 7 bases and J by 3 bases, with 9 bases between the two germline ends.

The TCR comes from a person aged 18 to 65 who received the Ad26.COV2.S COVID-19 vaccine or a placebo. Sequences were derived from peripheral blood, sampled in a trial of Ad26.COV2.S vaccine versus placebo. The V gene is TRBV10-2, the J gene TRBJ1-2, with D possibly being TRBD1 (5 bases). The CDR3 DNA is TGCGCCAGCAAAGGGACGGACTATGGCTACACCTTC. Protein: CASKGTDYGYTF.